What follows is one TCR beta chain and its context. Its target is unknown. This entry belongs to a study of cytomegalovirus exposure and HLA in healthy donors. Whole-study findings and limits: The authors enumerated over 150 TCR beta chains as linked to cytomegalovirus.

This CDR3 is built from 15 residues. Trimming left V 0 bases short and J 3 bases short, with 11 bases between. From germline, CDR1 is SGHDN and CDR2 FVKESK. Profiled with immunoSEQ multiplex PCR; TCRdb holds only in-frame clones, not every one. In the table there are roughly 220,000 clones, roughly 84% of which are singletons. This receptor was identified in a woman in her twenties or thirties in good health and CMV-seropositive. The rearrangement links TRBV14 to TRBJ1-1; no clear D gene. The specimen sequenced was PBMCs. CDR3: CASSQDNRGDTEAFF. The CDR3 DNA is TGTGCCAGCAGCCAAGATAACCGCGGGGACACTGAAGCTTTCTTT.